This T cell receptor beta chain stems from a study of memory CD4+ T cells and cytomegalovirus serostatus. Study summary: Donors were healthy Belgian adults, several CMV seropositive and about two dozen seronegative. General study findings and limits: CD4+ memory repertoires contained 67 of 164 reported CMV TCRbeta sequences. A US-trained random forest predicted CMV serostatus with median AUC around 0.9.

In the case of this clone: Antigen specificity is unknown.

Single viable CD3+CD4+CD8-CD45RO+ cells were sorted as the memory CD4+ T cells. Germline V CDR1 and CDR2: SGHRS, YFSETQ. The CDR3 is 13 amino acids. V was cut by 10 bases and J by 0 bases, with 12 bases left in between. Profiling relied on immunoSEQ multiplex PCR, and the TCRdb table lists in-frame clones only, not all of them. The sample carries around 50,000 clones, just under 80% recorded once. J is TRBJ2-3 and V is TRBV5-1; TRBD2 is a possible D gene (5 bases). The sample comprised memory CD4+ T cells from blood. The TCR sequence derives from an adult in good health and CMV-seronegative. In DNA form, the CDR3 reads TGCGCCGTCCGAGAGGGAAGCACAGATACGCAGTATTTT. This gives the protein CAVREGSTDTQYF.